One sample yielded the 21 T cell receptor beta chains listed below, sequenced in a study of T cell repertoires in cytomegalovirus infection. These receptors have no known antigen. In TCRdb, the reads were re-called with MiXCR into one record per CDR3 protein. This sample has around 360,000 distinct CDR3 sequences; about 35% occur once, and the top ten carry roughly 13%. The source material was cultured PBMCs, sampled from culture after CMV antigen stimulation. These receptor sequences come from a human donor in good health (CMV status not recorded). Some clones in this sample may be carry-over from other donors' samples.

This clonotype was recorded at least ten times. The chain uses TRBV11-2 and TRBJ1-3, with unresolved D. V lost 2 bases and J lost 0, with 8 bases in between. Germline V CDR1 and CDR2: SGHAT, FQNNGV. The CDR3 extends over 15 amino acids. For the CDR3, the DNA is TGTGCCAGCAGCTTATTTGGGGACTCTGGAAACACCATATATTTT. It translates to CASSLFGDSGNTIYF.

This clonotype was found a few times. The V and J genes are TRBV12-3 or TRBV12-4 and TRBJ1-5; the D is unclear. The CDR3 has 13 amino acids. Deletions cut 4 bases from V and 4 bases from J, with 8 bases between. CDR3 DNA: TGTGCCAGCAGTTCAGAGGTAAATCAGCCCCAGCATTTT. As protein: CASSSEVNQPQHF.

The chain couples TRBV6-1 to TRBJ2-1; 10 bases line up with TRBD2. This CDR3 comprises 15 residues. Germline V CDR1 and CDR2: MNHNS, SASEGT. V was pared by 5 bases and J by 9 bases, with 10 bases of the junction left unmatched. CDR3 DNA: TGTGCCAGCAGTACCCTAGCGGGAGCCACAGTTGAGCAGTTCTTC. Protein: CASSTLAGATVEQFF.

Concerning this clonotype: This may arise from a read error, as a much more abundant clone is one base away. V usage is TRBV7-9 and J usage is TRBJ1-3; D is unclear. This CDR3 is 13 amino acids long. Germline V gene sequence: CDR1 SEHNR, CDR2 FQNEAQ (reference sequence). CDR3 in amino acids: CASSLTSGNTVYF. DNA of the CDR3: TGTGCCAGCAGCTTAACATCTGGAAACACCGTATATTTT.

The chain uses TRBV28 and TRBJ2-1; 11 bases are shared with TRBD2. Germline CDR1 and CDR2: MDHEN and SYDVKM. The V and J ends lost 7 bases and 5 bases, in that order; junction bases with no gene match: 4. CDR3 length: 14 residues. The DNA for the CDR3 is TGTGCCAGCACTCTAGCGGGGGGAGACAATGAGCAGTTCTTC. This translates into CASTLAGGDNEQFF.

This clonotype was counted many times. J is TRBJ2-5 and V is TRBV28; D is uncertain. The V and J ends lost 5 bases and 7 bases respectively, with 17 bases between them. This CDR3 spans 14 amino acids. CDR1 is MDHEN, CDR2 SYDVKM, per germline. CDR3 coding DNA: TGTGCCAGCAGTGGTTTCGAATCCCTTGGGACCCAGTACTTC. Translating gives CASSGFESLGTQYF. The variable domain in full, completed from reference TRBV28 and TRBJ2-5, reads DVKVTQSSRYLVKRTGEKVFLECVQDMDHENMFWYRQDPGLGLRLIYFSYDVKMKEKGDIPEGYSVSREKKERFSLILESASTNQTSMYLCASSGFESLGTQYFGPGTRLLVL.

The chain joins TRBV20-1 to TRBJ1-2, with D perhaps matching TRBD1 (6 bases). Trimming left V 5 bases short and J 6 bases short, with 10 bases between. From germline, CDR1 is DFQATT and CDR2 SNEGSKA (reference sequence). The CDR3 totals 11 residues. CDR3 region: CSAVQGNGYTF. CDR3 DNA sequence: TGCAGTGCTGTCCAGGGGAATGGCTACACCTTC.

The J gene is TRBJ2-5, the V gene TRBV7-2; 8 nucleotides line up with TRBD2. V trimming: 3 bases; J trimming: 3 bases; junction bases outside the gene matches: 3. Germline values: CDR1 SGHTA, CDR2 FQGNSA. This CDR3 comprises 14 residues. The CDR3 coding sequence is TGTGCCAGCAGCTTTACAGCGGGGGAAGAGACCCAGTACTTC. Its translation is CASSFTAGEETQYF.

The chain combines TRBV25-1 with TRBJ2-3; 10 nucleotides line up with TRBD2. Per germline, CDR1 MGHDK and CDR2 SYGVNS. Losses at the gene ends were 6 bases for V and 2 bases for J; bases not matched to a gene: 8. CDR3 length equals 16 residues. The CDR3 loop is CASRLSGRPHTDTQYF. Written as DNA, the CDR3 is TGTGCCAGCAGGCTTAGCGGGAGGCCGCACACAGATACGCAGTATTTT. The variable domain in full, completed from reference TRBV25-1 and TRBJ2-3, reads EADIYQTPRYLVIGTGKKITLECSQTMGHDKMYWYQQDPGMELHLIHYSYGVNSTEKGDLSSESTVSRIRTEHFPLTLESARPSHTSQYLCASRLSGRPHTDTQYFGPGTRLTVL.

This clonotype occurred many times. The genes are TRBV5-1 and TRBJ1-1, with D possibly TRBD1 on 5 matching bases. V gave up 5 bases and J gave up 0 bases, with 14 bases separating them. The CDR3 consists of 15 residues. CDR1 and CDR2 (germline): SGHRS, YFSETQ. The CDR3 here is CASRPVGGMNTEAFF. The CDR3 coding sequence is TGCGCCAGCAGACCCGTCGGGGGGATGAACACTGAAGCTTTCTTT. The whole variable domain, remainder taken from reference TRBV5-1 and TRBJ1-1, is KAGVTQTPRYLIKTRGQQVTLSCSPISGHRSVSWYQQTPGQGLQFLFEYFSETQRNKGNFPGRFSGRQFSNSRSEMNVSTLELGDSALYLCASRPVGGMNTEAFFGQGTRLTVV.

The J gene is TRBJ1-2, the V gene TRBV5-1, with a tentative D call TRBD1 (5 bases). The CDR3 has 13 amino acids. The germline CDR1 and CDR2 sequences are SGHRS and YFSETQ. Trimming shortened V by 0 bases and J by 8 bases, and 11 bases separated the two germline ends. The CDR3 protein is CASSLERGYGYTF. CDR3 nucleotides: TGCGCCAGCAGCTTGGAACGGGGCTACGGCTACACCTTC.

V usage is TRBV6-2 or TRBV6-3 and J usage is TRBJ2-5, with 7 nucleotides matching TRBD2. The germline V gene has CDR1 MNHEY and CDR2 SVGEGT. The ends lost 9 bases at V and 5 bases at J; junction bases unmatched: 9. The CDR3 contains 13 residues. The CDR3 nucleotides are TGTGCCAGTCGAAGAGGGAGGGTGGAGACCCAGTACTTC. Encoded protein: CASRRGRVETQYF.

The chain is built from TRBV27 and TRBJ1-6, with D maybe TRBD1 (6 bases). Trimming took off 6 bases at V and 10 bases at J, with 16 bases between the two ends. CDR1 and CDR2 from the germline V gene are MNHEY and SMNVEV (reference sequence). This CDR3 spans 14 amino acids. Here the CDR3 reads CASRTGFLTSPLHF. The CDR3 DNA sequence: TGTGCCAGCAGAACAGGGTTCTTGACATCACCCCTCCACTTT.

V gene TRBV12-5 combines with J gene TRBJ2-1; no reliable D call. V was shortened by 5 bases and J by 4 bases, with 6 bases between the two germline ends. The CDR3 contains 12 residues. CDR1 and CDR2 from the germline V gene are LGHNT and FRNRAP. CDR3 coding DNA: TGTGCTAGTGGTCGGCGGTACAATGAGCAGTTCTTC. Residues: CASGRRYNEQFF.

This chain connects TRBV4-1 to TRBJ1-1; possible D gene TRBD1, 5 bases. CDR1 is MGHRA, CDR2 YSYEKL, per germline. Trimming left V 1 base short and J 0 bases short, with 12 bases between. This CDR3 has 16 residues. The CDR3 is CASSQVWGTMNTEAFF. In DNA form, the CDR3 reads TGCGCCAGCAGCCAAGTGTGGGGCACTATGAACACTGAAGCTTTCTTT.

The chain carries TRBV4-1 and TRBJ1-5; D not resolved. Germline V gene lookup returns CDR1 MGHRA and CDR2 YSYEKL. This CDR3 is 15 amino acids long. V lost 0 bases to trimming and J lost 5 bases, with 11 bases between them. This CDR3 is CASSQEGYQDQPQHF. CDR3 nucleotides: TGCGCCAGCAGCCAAGAGGGGTACCAAGATCAGCCCCAGCATTTT.

This chain connects TRBV6-8 to TRBJ2-2, with 10 positions matching TRBD1. After removal of 4 bases from V and 7 bases from J, the junction contained 6 bases not matched to a gene. The CDR3 consists of 15 residues. The germline CDR1 and CDR2 sequences are MNHGY and SAAAGT. The CDR3 reads CASSWGQGFVGELFF. The CDR3 region has the DNA TGTGCCAGCAGTTGGGGACAGGGGTTCGTCGGGGAGCTGTTTTTT.

This clonotype was picked up a small number of times. The V and J genes are TRBV12-3 or TRBV12-4 and TRBJ2-3; 13 bases are a match to TRBD2. Germline trimming cut 6 bases from V and 5 bases from J; bases unmatched to any gene: 8. The CDR3 has 16 amino acids. The CDR3: CASSKGLAGRGDTQYF. As DNA, the CDR3 is TGTGCCAGCAGCAAGGGACTAGCGGGGCGGGGAGATACGCAGTATTTT.

This chain links TRBV27 with TRBJ2-1; the match to TRBD2 covers 12 bases. Germline V gives CDR1 MNHEY, CDR2 SMNVEV (reference sequence). The CDR3 has 14 amino acids. J gave up 8 bases and V 5 bases, and 4 bases lay outside the gene matches. The CDR3: CASSPRTSGDEQFF. The CDR3, as DNA: TGTGCCAGCAGTCCACGGACTAGCGGGGATGAGCAGTTCTTC.

The CDR3 nucleotides read TGTGCCAGTAGTCTGCCGTGGACAGGCAACAATGAGCAGTTCTTC. Translation: CASSLPWTGNNEQFF. The V gene is TRBV19, the J gene TRBJ2-1; 7 bases fit TRBD1. This CDR3 is 15 amino acids long. With V trimmed by 5 bases and J by 5 bases, 9 bases remained unmatched. Germline CDR1 is LNHDA and CDR2 is SQIVND (reference sequence). Full variable domain (missing parts from reference TRBV19 and TRBJ2-1): DGGITQSPKYLFRKEGQNVTLSCEQNLNHDAMYWYRQDPGQGLRLIYYSQIVNDFQKGDIAEGYSVSREKKESFPLTVTSAQKNPTAFYLCASSLPWTGNNEQFFGPGTRLTVL.

This clonotype was observed many times. The rearrangement joins TRBV7-2 to TRBJ2-3, with 13 bases that match TRBD2. CDR3 size: 16 residues. Looked up from germline, CDR1 is SGHTA and CDR2 is FQGNSA. With V trimmed by 6 bases and J by 10 bases, 13 bases remained unmatched. CDR3 amino acids: CASSLPGLAGKSAQYF. The CDR3 nucleotides read TGTGCCAGCAGTCTACCGGGACTAGCGGGAAAATCAGCGCAGTATTTT.